The 21 T cell receptor beta chains presented below share a single source sample, sequenced in a study of shared clonotypes between healthy human individuals. Clones were sequenced by immunoSEQ multiplex PCR, and TCRdb holds only the in-frame ones, with some missing. The repertoire consists of around 700,000 clones, with 74% occurring once and the leading ten covering more than 1.5%. The sample consisted of memory CD4+ T cells sorted from blood. Documented subset: CD45RA-negative fraction. These receptors all come from a woman aged 25 to 45 in good health.

The V gene is TRBV25-1, the J gene TRBJ2-5; possible D gene TRBD1, 5 bases. The J call may be faulty, since TRBJ2-7 better matches the DNA end. The CDR3 length is 14 residues. The germline V gene has CDR1 MGHDK and CDR2 SYGVNS. The CDR3 region is CASSDTKGSYEQYF. The CDR3 DNA is TGTGCCAGCAGTGACACCAAGGGGTCCTACGAGCAGTACTTC.

This chain joins TRBV6-1 and TRBJ2-7, with D perhaps matching TRBD1 (5 bases). The germline V gene encodes CDR1 MNHNS and CDR2 SASEGT. Deletions cut 4 bases from V and 2 bases from J, with 12 bases between. The CDR3 consists of 14 residues. This chain's CDR3 is CASSGTSNTYEQYF. Here the CDR3 DNA reads TGTGCCAGCAGTGGGACATCGAATACCTACGAGCAGTACTTC.

The V and J genes are TRBV28 and TRBJ2-7; 8 positions agree with TRBD2. CDR1 is MDHEN, CDR2 SYDVKM, per germline. This CDR3 contains 17 residues. J was trimmed by 3 bases and V by 1 base; bases with no gene match: 11. In nucleotides, the CDR3 is TGTGCCAGCAGTTTATCATCGGGACTAGGATCTTACTACGAGCAGTACTTC. Amino acid sequence: CASSLSSGLGSYYEQYF.

The chain uses TRBV10-1 and TRBJ2-5; 8 bases agree with TRBD1. V lost 2 bases and J lost 13; bases outside the gene matches: 6. CDR3 length: 12 residues. Looked up from germline, CDR1 is WNHNN and CDR2 is SYGVQD (reference sequence). The CDR3 nucleotides are TGCGCCAGCAGTGAGACAGGGGGGACGAGGTACTTC. Protein product: CASSETGGTRYF.

This clone was seen more than once but under ten times. The chain combines TRBV28 with TRBJ2-1; D may match TRBD1 or TRBD2 (5 bases each). Germline V gene data show CDR1 as MDHEN and CDR2 as SYDVKM. The CDR3 is made up of 14 amino acids. Trimming stripped 3 bases from V and 7 bases from J, with 13 bases between. The CDR3 DNA is TGTGCCAGCAGTTTTGTTTTCGAGGGGAATGAGCAGTTCTTC. Translated: CASSFVFEGNEQFF. The complete variable domain, with remaining parts taken from reference TRBV28 and TRBJ2-1, reads DVKVTQSSRYLVKRTGEKVFLECVQDMDHENMFWYRQDPGLGLRLIYFSYDVKMKEKGDIPEGYSVSREKKERFSLILESASTNQTSMYLCASSFVFEGNEQFFGPGTRLTVL.

The rearrangement links TRBV5-1 to TRBJ2-6; maybe TRBD2 (6 bases). V was clipped by 4 bases and J by 4 bases, with 12 bases between them. The CDR3 runs to 15 residues. CDR1 SGHRS and CDR2 YFSETQ come from the germline V gene. CDR3 protein: CASSEGGAGANVLTF. In DNA form, the CDR3 reads TGCGCCAGCAGCGAGGGAGGAGCCGGGGCCAACGTCCTGACTTTC. Full variable domain (outside the CDR3, taken from reference TRBV5-1 and TRBJ2-6): KAGVTQTPRYLIKTRGQQVTLSCSPISGHRSVSWYQQTPGQGLQFLFEYFSETQRNKGNFPGRFSGRQFSNSRSEMNVSTLELGDSALYLCASSEGGAGANVLTFGAGSRLTVL.

V usage is TRBV7-8 and J usage is TRBJ1-1; 7 bases are shared with TRBD1. After removal of 2 bases from V and 5 bases from J, the junction contained 23 bases not matched to a gene. Germline V lookup: CDR1 SGHVS, CDR2 FQNEAQ. The CDR3 runs 20 residues. CDR3 in DNA: TGTGCCAGCAGCTTACTGTCCCGGAGTGCTTACAGGGGCCCTTGGACTGAAGCTTTCTTT. This codes for CASSLLSRSAYRGPWTEAFF.

The V call is TRBV19, the J call TRBJ2-1, with 7 positions matching TRBD2. Germline lookup yields CDR1 LNHDA and CDR2 SQIVND (reference sequence). The trim removed 9 bases at V and 6 bases at J, leaving 14 bases unmatched. The CDR3 consists of 15 residues. The CDR3 here is CASNFGQRGPNEQFF. As DNA, the CDR3 is TGTGCCAGCAATTTTGGTCAGCGGGGTCCCAATGAGCAGTTCTTC.

This clone was seen a few times. The chain links TRBV10-3 to TRBJ2-3, with 7 bases aligning to TRBD2. V lost 8 bases to trimming and J lost 8 bases; unmatched junction nucleotides: 16. The CDR3 has 15 amino acids. The V gene's germline CDR1 is ENHRY and CDR2 SYGVKD. The CDR3 is CAIQERAAGDGTQYF. CDR3 bases: TGTGCCATCCAGGAGCGGGCTGCGGGGGACGGTACGCAGTATTTT.

The V call is TRBV6-1, the J call TRBJ2-7; D possibly corresponds to TRBD1 (6 bases). This CDR3 contains 15 residues. CDR1 and CDR2 (germline): MNHNS, SASEGT. V lost 6 bases, J lost 3 bases, and 18 bases lay in between. For the CDR3, the DNA is TGTGCCAGCAGGCCCGGTTGGGGGCAAGACTACGAGCAGTACTTC. Translation: CASRPGWGQDYEQYF.

This chain links TRBV10-3 with TRBJ2-1; D tentatively reads TRBD1 or TRBD2 (5 bases each). Trimming took 10 bases from V and 4 from J, leaving 20 bases between them. Germline assignment: CDR1 ENHRY and CDR2 SYGVKD. CDR3 length equals 15 residues. CDR3 protein: CATSRGEPDYNEQFF. CDR3 DNA: TGTGCCACCTCGCGAGGGGAGCCGGATTACAATGAGCAGTTCTTC.

Details on this clone: Other DNA variants within this sample encode the same CDR3. The chain employs TRBV10-3 and TRBJ1-5; D gene unclear. The CDR3 is 14 amino acids. The V and J ends lost 0 bases and 6 bases respectively, with 9 bases between them. The germline V gene has CDR1 ENHRY and CDR2 SYGVKD. The CDR3 region is CAISESNLGQPQHF. CDR3 bases: TGTGCCATCAGTGAGTCGAATCTTGGTCAGCCCCAGCATTTT.

The J gene is TRBJ1-5, the V gene TRBV6-6; TRBD1 agrees at 7 bases. The V gene end was trimmed by 3 bases and the J gene end by 11 bases; junction bases not matched to a gene: 10. The length of the CDR3 is 14 residues. CDR1 and CDR2 (germline): MNHNY, SVGAGI (reference sequence). This chain's CDR3 is CASSYSDRVGAQHF. The CDR3 DNA is TGTGCCAGCAGTTATTCCGACAGGGTGGGAGCCCAGCATTTT.

The gene calls are TRBV7-9 and TRBJ1-2; D remains ambiguous. Germline CDR1 and CDR2: SEHNR and FQNEAQ (reference sequence). Trimming left V 0 bases short and J 4 bases short, with 12 bases between. CDR3 length: 15 amino acids. The CDR3 is CASSLAESPSYGYTF. The CDR3 bases are TGTGCCAGCAGCTTAGCTGAGAGCCCCAGCTATGGCTACACCTTC.

The gene calls are TRBV19 and TRBJ1-1; TRBD1 is a possible D gene (5 bases). The CDR3 totals 15 residues. The germline V gene has CDR1 LNHDA and CDR2 SQIVND (reference sequence). V lost 7 bases, J lost 0 bases, and 15 bases lay in between. CDR3 sequence (DNA): TGTGCCAGTACCTCCCCGGGGCACTTGAACACTGAAGCTTTCTTT. Translation: CASTSPGHLNTEAFF.

The chain combines TRBV7-9 with TRBJ2-7, with TRBD2 identical over 13 bases. There are 14 residues in the CDR3. CDR1 and CDR2 from the germline V gene are SEHNR and FQNEAQ (reference sequence). V shed 5 bases, J shed 5 bases, and the junction held 3 bases outside the gene matches. In DNA, the CDR3 is TGTGCCAGCAGCCTAGGACTAGCGGGAGACGAGCAGTACTTC. It translates to CASSLGLAGDEQYF.

This clone has only one observation. The CDR3 here is CSVDSGVGGADTQYF. Here the CDR3 DNA reads TGCAGCGTTGATTCAGGGGTGGGTGGCGCAGATACGCAGTATTTT. The chain links TRBV29-1 to TRBJ2-3; D may be TRBD1 (6 bases). Looked up from germline, CDR1 is SQVTM and CDR2 is ANQGSEA. Trimming took 3 bases from V and 4 from J, leaving 17 bases between them. The CDR3 runs 15 residues.

The gene calls are TRBV5-4 and TRBJ2-2; tentatively, D is TRBD2 (6 bases). Trimming left V 0 bases short and J 1 base short, with 10 bases between. This CDR3 is built from 16 residues. Germline CDR1 reads SGHNT; CDR2 reads YYREEE (reference sequence). CDR3 sequence (DNA): TGTGCCAGCAGCTTGGTGCCAGCGGGGAACACCGGGGAGCTGTTTTTT. Amino acids: CASSLVPAGNTGELFF.

This clone was seen more than once but under ten times. The chain combines TRBV19 with TRBJ2-1; 12 nucleotides agree with TRBD2. V lost 7 bases to trimming and J lost 1 base; unmatched junction nucleotides: 5. CDR1 LNHDA and CDR2 SQIVND come from the germline V gene (reference sequence). The CDR3 has 16 residues. CDR3 DNA sequence: TGTGCCAGTACCGGACTAGCGGGAACGTCCTACAATGAGCAGTTCTTC. This sequence encodes CASTGLAGTSYNEQFF.

This clone appeared once. For the CDR3, the DNA is TGTGCCATCAGTGAACCTCGGACTAGCGGGGAGTATACGCAGTATTTT. Protein product: CAISEPRTSGEYTQYF. V usage is TRBV10-3 and J usage is TRBJ2-3; 12 bases agree with TRBD2. This CDR3 is 16 amino acids long. The V segment lost 3 bases and the J segment 7 bases; nucleotides outside the gene matches: 8. Germline V gene sequence: CDR1 ENHRY, CDR2 SYGVKD.

This chain links TRBV5-1 with TRBJ2-1; D call uncertain. Trimming took off 4 bases at V and 2 bases at J, with 13 bases between the two ends. The CDR3 has 15 residues. Germline CDR1 SGHRS, CDR2 YFSETQ. The CDR3 nucleotides are TGCGCCAGCAGCACCTCGTCGGCGGCCTACAATGAGCAGTTCTTC. It specifies CASSTSSAAYNEQFF. Variable domain in full (rest from reference TRBV5-1 and TRBJ2-1): KAGVTQTPRYLIKTRGQQVTLSCSPISGHRSVSWYQQTPGQGLQFLFEYFSETQRNKGNFPGRFSGRQFSNSRSEMNVSTLELGDSALYLCASSTSSAAYNEQFFGPGTRLTVL.